The rows below give T cell receptor beta chains drawn from one sample of a study of tumor and adjacent non-tumor tissue in lung cancer. MiXCR was run by TCRdb on the multiplex PCR reads, yielding one entry per CDR3 protein. The sample consists of about 140,000 distinct CDR3 sequences, about 71% of them appearing once. Sequenced sample: lung tumor tissue. These receptors came from a man aged 55 to 69 with small cell lung cancer. CDR3s include the opening cysteine and the closing phenylalanine or tryptophan. Each record gives: CDR3 protein, CDR3 DNA, J gene, D gene, clone size, V gene. The D gene is left open where the match is weak. Clone size is shown for a subset of rows, as once, few, many or a class of expanded clone.

CDR3 protein: CSVRGTGIEQYF; CDR3 DNA: TGCAGCGTCCGAGGGACAGGAATTGAGCAGTACTTC; J gene: TRBJ2-7; D gene: TRBD1; clone size: many; V gene: TRBV29-1
CDR3 protein: CASRLGQGGLTDTQYF; CDR3 DNA: TGTGCCAGCAGACTCGGACAGGGCGGCTTAACAGATACGCAGTATTTT; J gene: TRBJ2-3; D gene: TRBD1; clone size: many; V gene: TRBV11-2
CDR3 protein: CASSHGGEQYF; CDR3 DNA: TGTGCCAGCAGCCACGGGGGCGAGCAGTACTTC; J gene: TRBJ2-7; D gene: NA; clone size: many; V gene: TRBV6-5
CDR3 protein: CSTRGPQRPGIYNEQFF; CDR3 DNA: TGCAGTACTAGGGGCCCCCAGCGGCCGGGAATATACAATGAGCAGTTCTTC; J gene: TRBJ2-1; D gene: NA; clone size: NA; V gene: TRBV20-1
CDR3 protein: CSGEGSDQPQHF; CDR3 DNA: TGCAGTGGGGAGGGAAGCGATCAGCCCCAGCATTTT; J gene: TRBJ1-5; D gene: NA; clone size: NA; V gene: TRBV20-1
CDR3 protein: CSARHGGNTEAFF; CDR3 DNA: TGCAGTGCTAGACATGGGGGAAACACTGAAGCTTTCTTT; J gene: TRBJ1-1; D gene: NA; clone size: NA; V gene: TRBV20-1
CDR3 protein: CSVWGVLNTEAFF; CDR3 DNA: TGCAGCGTGTGGGGAGTATTGAACACTGAAGCTTTCTTT; J gene: TRBJ1-1; D gene: NA; clone size: few; V gene: TRBV29-1
CDR3 protein: CASSYPDSPFTDTQYF; CDR3 DNA: TGTGCCAGCAGTTACCCGGACTCACCGTTCACAGATACGCAGTATTTT; J gene: TRBJ2-3; D gene: NA; clone size: NA; V gene: TRBV6-2/TRBV6-3
CDR3 protein: CASSWGTTGELFF; CDR3 DNA: TGTGCCAGCAGCTGGGGGACAACCGGGGAGCTGTTTTTT; J gene: TRBJ2-2; D gene: NA; clone size: NA; V gene: TRBV11-2
CDR3 protein: CASRKTRRGDTGELFF; CDR3 DNA: TGCGCCAGCAGAAAAACCCGGCGGGGGGACACCGGGGAGCTGTTTTTT; J gene: TRBJ2-2; D gene: TRBD2; clone size: many; V gene: TRBV10-2
CDR3 protein: CAFWAGSSYEQYF; CDR3 DNA: TGTGCCTTCTGGGCAGGGAGCTCCTACGAGCAGTACTTC; J gene: TRBJ2-7; D gene: NA; clone size: NA; V gene: TRBV30
CDR3 protein: CASSLDSYAYEQYF; CDR3 DNA: TGTGCCAGCAGCTTAGACAGCTATGCCTACGAGCAGTACTTC; J gene: TRBJ2-7; D gene: NA; clone size: few; V gene: TRBV11-2
CDR3 protein: CASSSGLSGGPYNEQSF; CDR3 DNA: TGTGCCAGTAGCTCGGGACTATCGGGAGGGCCCTACAATGAGCAGTCCTTC; J gene: TRBJ2-1; D gene: TRBD2; clone size: NA; V gene: TRBV11-3
CDR3 protein: CATILMDREETKYF; CDR3 DNA: TGTGCCACCATTTTAATGGACAGGGAAGAGACCAAGTACTTC; J gene: TRBJ2-5; D gene: TRBD1; clone size: NA; V gene: TRBV12-3/TRBV12-4
CDR3 protein: CASSPRRGWDTEAFF; CDR3 DNA: TGTGCCAGCAGTCCCCGCAGGGGGTGGGACACTGAAGCTTTCTTT; J gene: TRBJ1-1; D gene: TRBD1; clone size: NA; V gene: TRBV28
CDR3 protein: CASSLGRGAQGGELFF; CDR3 DNA: TGTGCCAGCAGCTTGGGTCGCGGGGCACAAGGCGGGGAGCTGTTTTTT; J gene: TRBJ2-2; D gene: NA; clone size: NA; V gene: TRBV5-6
CDR3 protein: CASSSTGSWNEQFF; CDR3 DNA: TGTGCCAGCAGCTCAACAGGGTCCTGGAATGAGCAGTTCTTC; J gene: TRBJ2-1; D gene: NA; clone size: NA; V gene: TRBV11-3
CDR3 protein: CSAKDPKETEELF; CDR3 DNA: TGCAGTGCTAAAGACCCTAAGGAGACTGAGGAGCTCTTC; J gene: TRBJ2-1; D gene: NA; clone size: NA; V gene: TRBV20-1
CDR3 protein: CASSLVVNTEAFF; CDR3 DNA: TGTGCCAGCAGCTTAGTAGTAAACACTGAAGCTTTCTTT; J gene: TRBJ1-1; D gene: NA; clone size: many; V gene: TRBV11-1
CDR3 protein: CASSYSGRLTGNTIYF; CDR3 DNA: TGTGCCAGCAGTTACTCGGGACGACTCACTGGAAACACCATATATTTT; J gene: TRBJ1-3; D gene: NA; clone size: NA; V gene: TRBV6-2/TRBV6-3
CDR3 protein: CASSASRDTQYF; CDR3 DNA: TGTGCCAGCAGCGCCAGCCGGGATACGCAGTATTTT; J gene: TRBJ2-3; D gene: NA; clone size: few; V gene: TRBV5-4
CDR3 protein: CASGEGPVARNIQYF; CDR3 DNA: TGTGCCAGCGGTGAAGGCCCTGTGGCAAGAAACATTCAGTACTTC; J gene: TRBJ2-4; D gene: NA; clone size: NA; V gene: TRBV6-1
CDR3 protein: CASSELGTRTDTQYF; CDR3 DNA: TGTGCCAGCAGTGAATTGGGCACACGCACAGATACGCAGTATTTT; J gene: TRBJ2-3; D gene: NA; clone size: few; V gene: TRBV2
CDR3 protein: CASSLTTGGKDTQYF; CDR3 DNA: TGTGCCAGCAGCTTAACCACAGGGGGCAAAGATACGCAGTATTTT; J gene: TRBJ2-3; D gene: TRBD1; clone size: NA; V gene: TRBV11-2
CDR3 protein: CASRRGTENSPLHF; CDR3 DNA: TGTGCCAGCAGGCGCGGGACAGAAAATTCACCCCTCCACTTT; J gene: TRBJ1-6; D gene: TRBD1; clone size: many; V gene: TRBV11-3
CDR3 protein: CASSYPGENTEVSF; CDR3 DNA: TGTGCCAGCAGTTACCCGGGGGAGAACACTGAAGTTTCCTTT; J gene: TRBJ1-1; D gene: NA; clone size: NA; V gene: TRBV6-2/TRBV6-3
CDR3 protein: CACSSPGGAGTGELFF; CDR3 DNA: TGTGCCTGCAGTTCGCCAGGGGGCGCTGGCACCGGGGAGCTGTTTTTT; J gene: TRBJ2-2; D gene: TRBD1; clone size: once; V gene: TRBV28
CDR3 protein: CSFEALPREAFF; CDR3 DNA: TGCAGCTTTGAAGCCCTACCGAGGGAAGCTTTCTTT; J gene: TRBJ1-1; D gene: NA; clone size: NA; V gene: TRBV29-1
CDR3 protein: CASSMEGGASGYTF; CDR3 DNA: TGTGCCAGTAGTATGGAAGGGGGCGCATCTGGCTACACCTTC; J gene: TRBJ1-2; D gene: TRBD1; clone size: NA; V gene: TRBV19
CDR3 protein: CASSYPVSSNYGHTF; CDR3 DNA: TGTGCCAGCAGTTACCCGGTCTCCTCTAACTATGGCCACACCTTC; J gene: TRBJ1-2; D gene: NA; clone size: NA; V gene: TRBV6-5
CDR3 protein: CASSLDRAGDPLSYEQYF; CDR3 DNA: TGTGCCAGCAGCTTAGATCGGGCGGGGGACCCATTATCCTACGAGCAGTACTTC; J gene: TRBJ2-7; D gene: TRBD2; clone size: NA; V gene: TRBV7-8
CDR3 protein: CSLNVPLAGETRYF; CDR3 DNA: TGCAGCCTTAATGTACCCCTAGCGGGAGAGACCCGGTACTTC; J gene: TRBJ2-5; D gene: TRBD2; clone size: NA; V gene: TRBV29-1
CDR3 protein: CASSNMAGNQPQHF; CDR3 DNA: TGTGCCAGCAGCAACATGGCAGGTAATCAGCCCCAGCATTTT; J gene: TRBJ1-5; D gene: NA; clone size: few; V gene: TRBV5-6
CDR3 protein: CSASMVGTSGNTGELFF; CDR3 DNA: TGCAGTGCTAGTATGGTGGGGACTAGCGGAAACACCGGGGAGCTGTTTTTT; J gene: TRBJ2-2; D gene: TRBD2; clone size: NA; V gene: TRBV20-1
CDR3 protein: CASSLGGDLGQQFF; CDR3 DNA: TGTGCCAGCAGCTTAGGAGGTGACTTGGGCCAACAGTTCTTC; J gene: TRBJ2-1; D gene: NA; clone size: NA; V gene: TRBV11-3
CDR3 protein: CSASFVAPNTGELFF; CDR3 DNA: TGCAGTGCTAGTTTCGTTGCGCCGAACACCGGGGAGCTGTTTTTT; J gene: TRBJ2-2; D gene: NA; clone size: few; V gene: TRBV20-1
CDR3 protein: CASSFGTSTDTQYF; CDR3 DNA: TGCGCCAGCAGCTTTGGGACTAGCACAGATACGCAGTATTTT; J gene: TRBJ2-3; D gene: NA; clone size: NA; V gene: TRBV5-1
CDR3 protein: CASSYSGKKNYAGYTF; CDR3 DNA: TGTGCCAGCAGTTACTCCGGGAAGAAAAATTATGCTGGCTACACCTTC; J gene: TRBJ1-2; D gene: NA; clone size: NA; V gene: TRBV6-5
CDR3 protein: CSAGDGNEQFF; CDR3 DNA: TGCAGTGCTGGAGACGGCAATGAGCAGTTCTTC; J gene: TRBJ2-1; D gene: NA; clone size: many; V gene: TRBV20-1
CDR3 protein: CASSQEVPEAYNEQFF; CDR3 DNA: TGCGCCAGCAGCCAAGAAGTCCCGGAAGCCTACAATGAGCAGTTCTTC; J gene: TRBJ2-1; D gene: NA; clone size: NA; V gene: TRBV4-1
CDR3 protein: CSASGTSGGFYNEKFF; CDR3 DNA: TGCAGTGCATCCGGGACTAGTGGGGGCTTCTACAATGAGAAGTTCTTC; J gene: TRBJ2-1; D gene: TRBD2; clone size: NA; V gene: TRBV20-1
CDR3 protein: CSAPRVVNEQFF; CDR3 DNA: TGCAGTGCACCCCGCGTGGTGAATGAGCAGTTCTTC; J gene: TRBJ2-1; D gene: NA; clone size: many; V gene: TRBV20-1
CDR3 protein: CASSLRAGFSNYNEQFF; CDR3 DNA: TGTGCCAGCAGCTTAAGGGCCGGATTTAGCAACTACAATGAGCAGTTCTTC; J gene: TRBJ2-1; D gene: NA; clone size: many; V gene: TRBV13